A single sample gave rise to the 10 T cell receptor beta chains below, sequenced in a study of blood T cell repertoires in COVID-19. Sequencing used immunoSEQ multiplex PCR; TCRdb keeps in-frame clones, though not all of them. Altogether about 31,000 clones are present, around 90% being singletons, with the ten largest covering approximately 7.9%. Sequencing was done on a sample of peripheral blood. All receptors derive from a man between 60 and 75 years old with COVID-19, enrolled during active disease.

The chain uses TRBV2 and TRBJ2-3, with 7 bases aligning to TRBD1. CDR3 length equals 14 residues. V dropped 11 bases and J dropped 1; count of bases not matched to a gene: 9. Germline values: CDR1 SNHLY, CDR2 FYNNEI. CDR3 nucleotides: TGTGCCTCAAGGGACAGCCATGGCACAGATACGCAGTATTTT. It translates to CASRDSHGTDTQYF.

The rearrangement uses TRBV12-3 or TRBV12-4 and TRBJ2-3; D unclear. Trimming cost V 6 bases and J 3 bases, with 7 bases left between them. The CDR3 extends over 12 amino acids. CDR3 coding DNA: TGTGCCAGCAGGCGTGAGACAGATACGCAGTATTTT. It specifies CASRRETDTQYF.

The chain combines TRBV6-5 with TRBJ2-7; 8 bases are a match to TRBD2. This CDR3 region has 13 residues. In germline, CDR1 is MNHEY, CDR2 SVGAGI. The V and J ends lost 7 bases and 2 bases, in that order; junction bases with no gene match: 4. CDR3 in amino acids: CASTTGLAYEQYF. The CDR3, as DNA: TGTGCCAGCACCACGGGACTAGCCTACGAGCAGTACTTC.

The chain combines TRBV29-1 with TRBJ1-4; D perhaps matches TRBD1 (5 bases). Between the trimmed V and J ends, which lost 4 bases and 0 bases, there was a span of 12 bases. The CDR3 totals 15 residues. Germline V lookup: CDR1 SQVTM, CDR2 ANQGSEA. The CDR3: CSVAATVATNEKLFF. The CDR3 DNA reads TGCAGCGTTGCAGCGACAGTTGCAACTAATGAAAAACTGTTTTTT.

This chain links TRBV5-1 with TRBJ2-2; 12 bases fit TRBD2. The trim removed 7 bases at V and 0 bases at J, leaving 10 bases unmatched. Germline CDR1 and CDR2: SGHRS and YFSETQ. This CDR3 spans 18 amino acids. The CDR3 nucleotides read TGCGCCAGCTCCCGGCCCAGACTAGCGGGAGCGAACACCGGGGAGCTGTTTTTT. Translation gives CASSRPRLAGANTGELFF.

The chain carries TRBV15 and TRBJ1-2; 9 bases are a match to TRBD1. Germline assignment: CDR1 LNHNV and CDR2 YYDKDF (reference sequence). The CDR3 covers 14 residues. V lost 5 bases and J lost 4; bases outside the gene matches: 5. CDR3 sequence reads: CATSVRTGAYGYTF. The DNA of the CDR3 is TGTGCCACCAGCGTCCGGACAGGGGCCTATGGCTACACCTTC.

The rearrangement uses TRBV7-9 and TRBJ2-4; TRBD2 matches at 9 bases. Per the germline V gene, CDR1 is SEHNR and CDR2 is FQNEAQ (reference sequence). The CDR3 totals 14 residues. V dropped 3 bases and J dropped 8; count of bases not matched to a gene: 5. The CDR3 protein is CASSFAREGDIQYF. The CDR3 coding sequence is TGTGCCAGCAGCTTTGCGCGGGAGGGCGACATTCAGTACTTC.

V gene TRBV11-3 combines with J gene TRBJ1-6, with 8 bases matching TRBD1. This CDR3 is 16 amino acids long. Germline CDR1 is SGHNT and CDR2 is YENEEA. J was trimmed by 6 bases and V by 6 bases; bases with no gene match: 10. CDR3 sequence reads: CASRPGRDRINSPLHF. DNA for the CDR3: TGTGCCAGCAGGCCGGGTAGGGACAGGATTAATTCACCCCTCCACTTT.

The rearrangement uses TRBV10-3 and TRBJ2-1; maybe TRBD2 (5 bases). V was trimmed by 0 bases and J by 6 bases, leaving 9 bases between them. The CDR3 totals 14 residues. CDR1 and CDR2 (germline): ENHRY, SYGVKD. DNA for the CDR3: TGTGCCATCAGTGAGTCTAGTAGCGTCAATGAGCAGTTCTTC. It encodes CAISESSSVNEQFF.

The V and J genes are TRBV2 and TRBJ1-4, with D unresolved. Germline-derived CDR1 and CDR2 are SNHLY and FYNNEI. The CDR3 length is 16 residues. The V gene lost 5 bases and the J gene lost 1 base, with 14 bases spanning the gap. The CDR3 loop is CASSPTGWETNEKLFF. Here the CDR3 DNA reads TGTGCCAGCAGTCCTACGGGGTGGGAAACTAATGAAAAACTGTTTTTT.